The 10 T cell receptor beta chains given below trace back to one sample, sequenced in a study of blood T cells in healthy people across ages (dated by TCRdb to the mid-2010s). Receptor amplification or capture employed 5' RACE. Sequencing was carried out with an Illumina HiSeq 2500. A second PCR of roughly 7 to 11 cycles was run with a J-beta primer mix and a sample-barcoded 5' primer. Clones were called with MiXCR by TCRdb after fastp trimmed the public reads at Q25, and only in-frame beta chains were retained. CDR3 protein duplicates are merged, each entry listing the most common genes and DNA. For this sample the table gives about 280,000 distinct CDR3 sequences, of which 25% to 30% were detected only once. The top ten clones comprise around 30% of the sample. Sequencing was performed on blood. The receptors here all came from a woman in her 70s in good health.

V is TRBV5-1 and J is TRBJ2-3, with a weak D call TRBD2 (6 bases). Germline V gene lookup returns CDR1 SGHRS and CDR2 YFSETQ. V shed 2 bases and J shed 3 bases, with 13 bases lying between them. This CDR3 is 15 amino acids long. In DNA, the CDR3 is TGCGCCAGCAGCTTCCGACCCCTAGCGACAGATACGCAGTATTTT. Translation gives CASSFRPLATDTQYF.

The chain has TRBV5-1 and TRBJ2-4; D possibly corresponds to TRBD1 (6 bases). CDR1 is SGHRS, CDR2 YFSETQ, per germline. Trimming took 1 base from V and 6 from J, leaving 17 bases between them. The CDR3 contains 16 residues. The CDR3 reads CASSLSPTGRRNIQYF. The CDR3 nucleotides are TGCGCCAGCAGCTTGTCCCCCACAGGGCGGAGAAACATTCAGTACTTC. Combining the CDR3 with reference TRBV5-1 and TRBJ2-4 gives the whole variable domain KAGVTQTPRYLIKTRGQQVTLSCSPISGHRSVSWYQQTPGQGLQFLFEYFSETQRNKGNFPGRFSGRQFSNSRSEMNVSTLELGDSALYLCASSLSPTGRRNIQYFGAGTRLSVL.

For this clonotype: Relative to the germline gene, one junction end is altered; a read error may explain this. The CDR3 protein is CASRFPTSGRDERYF. The DNA for the CDR3 is TGTGCCAGCCGCTTTCCGACTAGCGGGAGGGACGAGCGGTACTTC. J is TRBJ2-7 and V is TRBV2, with TRBD2 identical over 14 bases. This CDR3 region has 15 residues. Germline V gene sequence: CDR1 SNHLY, CDR2 FYNNEI.

V and J are TRBV7-8 and TRBJ2-3, with 14 positions matching TRBD2. The germline V gene encodes CDR1 SGHVS and CDR2 FQNEAQ. This CDR3 has 16 residues. Trimming at V came to 5 bases and at J to 3 bases, leaving 4 bases not matched to a gene. DNA of the CDR3: TGTGCCAGCAGCACTTGGACTAGCGGGAGGACAGATACGCAGTATTTT. This sequence encodes CASSTWTSGRTDTQYF.

The chain joins TRBV7-9 to TRBJ2-5, with D tentatively TRBD2 (6 bases). The end of the DNA aligns better with TRBJ2-1, so the J call may be wrong. This CDR3 has 14 amino acids. The germline V gene encodes CDR1 SEHNR and CDR2 FQNEAQ (reference sequence). This CDR3 reads CASSPPGRMDEQFF. CDR3 bases: TGTGCCAGCAGCCCCCCGGGGAGGATGGATGAGCAGTTCTTC.

Concerning this clonotype itself: This may arise from a read error, as a much more abundant clone is one base away. V gene TRBV12-3 or TRBV12-4 combines with J gene TRBJ2-5; possible D gene TRBD2, 5 bases. The CDR3 sequence is 15 residues long. CDR3 in amino acids: CAGSLALPGGETQYF. CDR3 sequence (DNA): TGTGCCGGCAGTTTAGCGCTACCAGGCGGAGAGACCCAGTACTTC.

The CDR3 DNA follows: TGTGCCAGCAGCGTAGACCCCGGGGGGGGCACCGGGGAGCTGTTTTTT. Translated, it gives CASSVDPGGGTGELFF. This sequence joins TRBV9 and TRBJ2-2, with 8 bases aligning to TRBD2. This CDR3 has 16 amino acids. V dropped 0 bases and J dropped 4; count of bases not matched to a gene: 5. Germline V lookup: CDR1 SGDLS, CDR2 YYNGEE. Based on the CDR3 plus reference TRBV9 and TRBJ2-2, the full variable domain is DSGVTQTPKHLITATGQRVTLRCSPRSGDLSVYWYQQSLDQGLQFLIQYYNGEERAKGNILERFSAQQFPDLHSELNLSSLELGDSALYFCASSVDPGGGTGELFFGEGSRLTVL.

V and J are TRBV10-3 and TRBJ2-3; TRBD2 is a possible D gene (7 bases). Between the trimmed V and J ends, which lost 6 bases and 5 bases, there was a span of 18 bases. This CDR3 spans 15 amino acids. In germline, CDR1 is ENHRY, CDR2 SYGVKD. DNA for the CDR3: TGTGCCATCAGCACGAGATACAGGGAGGGAGATACGCAGTATTTT. It codes for CAISTRYREGDTQYF.

The V call is TRBV2, the J call TRBJ2-5; D tentatively reads TRBD1 or TRBD2 (5 bases each). Germline lookup yields CDR1 SNHLY and CDR2 FYNNEI. Trimming left V 4 bases short and J 5 bases short, with 17 bases between. The CDR3 totals 15 residues. CDR3 bases: TGTGCCAGCAGTGGGGACGCTTCCTACGGCGAGACCCAGTACTTC. Amino acid sequence: CASSGDASYGETQYF.

This clonotype was detected only a few times. V and J are TRBV29-1 and TRBJ2-7; D gene uncertain. Trimming pared 3 bases from V and 6 bases from J, leaving 12 bases between. CDR3 length equals 12 residues. Germline V gives CDR1 SQVTM, CDR2 ANQGSEA. This CDR3 is CSVDKGPREQYF. CDR3 DNA sequence: TGCAGCGTTGATAAGGGCCCCCGCGAGCAGTACTTC.